One sample yielded the 25 T cell receptor beta chains listed below, sequenced in a study of T cells in localized non-small cell lung cancer. TCRdb's table, derived via immunoSEQ multiplex PCR, lists solely in-frame clones and lacks some. The table includes about 39,000 clones, about 76% detected once. The sequenced sample was PBMCs, obtained before any cancer treatment. The source is a woman aged 35-75 years with stage II squamous cell lung carcinoma.

The chain joins TRBV5-6 to TRBJ2-1; 12 nucleotides align to TRBD2. Germline trimming cut 0 bases from V and 4 bases from J; bases unmatched to any gene: 2. CDR1 SGHDT and CDR2 YYEEEE come from the germline V gene. This CDR3 spans 16 amino acids. For the CDR3, the DNA is TGTGCCAGCAGCTTGGTAACTAGCGGGAGGTACAATGAGCAGTTCTTC. Translation gives CASSLVTSGRYNEQFF.

The CDR3 loop reads CASSLGATGERQPQHF. DNA for the CDR3: TGTGCCAGCAGCTTAGGAGCGACAGGGGAACGGCAGCCCCAGCATTTT. The rearrangement uses TRBV7-9 and TRBJ1-5, with 8 positions matching TRBD1. V trimming: 1 base; J trimming: 7 bases; junction bases outside the gene matches: 9. Germline CDR1 is SEHNR and CDR2 is FQNEAQ (reference sequence). This CDR3 is 16 amino acids long.

The V gene is TRBV5-4, the J gene TRBJ2-1; 10 nucleotides line up with TRBD2. The CDR3 contains 15 residues. Germline V gene lookup returns CDR1 SGHNT and CDR2 YYREEE (reference sequence). J lost 6 bases, V lost 2 bases, and 5 bases had no gene match. The CDR3 DNA reads TGTGCCAGCAGCTTCTGGGCTAGCGGGGGCAATGAGCAGTTCTTC. This encodes CASSFWASGGNEQFF.

The chain couples TRBV19 to TRBJ2-1; 10 nucleotides line up with TRBD2. Germline CDR1 LNHDA, CDR2 SQIVND (reference sequence). The CDR3 spans 15 residues. V shed 3 bases, J shed 9 bases, and the junction held 8 bases outside the gene matches. The CDR3 loop is CASSIILAGSGEQFF. The CDR3 coding sequence is TGTGCCAGTAGTATCATACTAGCGGGATCGGGTGAGCAGTTCTTC.

This clone has just one count. The chain joins TRBV27 to TRBJ2-2, with D maybe TRBD1 (5 bases). Germline V lookup: CDR1 MNHEY, CDR2 SMNVEV (reference sequence). The V end lost 5 bases, the J end lost 1 base, and 11 bases lay between the germline ends. There are 15 residues in the CDR3. CDR3 coding DNA: TGTGCCAGCAGTCCAGGGTCCGTGAACACCGGGGAGCTGTTTTTT. This encodes CASSPGSVNTGELFF.

This clone was seen only once. The chain links TRBV28 to TRBJ2-5; no definite D call. This CDR3 is 12 amino acids long. The V gene lost 8 bases and the J gene lost 7 bases, with 14 bases spanning the gap. CDR1 is MDHEN, CDR2 SYDVKM, per germline. In DNA form, the CDR3 reads TGTGCCAGCGGGGTAGCATTCAGGACCCAGTACTTC. Translating it yields CASGVAFRTQYF. Variable domain in full (rest from reference TRBV28 and TRBJ2-5): DVKVTQSSRYLVKRTGEKVFLECVQDMDHENMFWYRQDPGLGLRLIYFSYDVKMKEKGDIPEGYSVSREKKERFSLILESASTNQTSMYLCASGVAFRTQYFGPGTRLLVL.

This chain joins TRBV29-1 and TRBJ2-1; D ambiguous. Trimming removed 7 bases from V and 1 base from J, with 14 bases in between. Per germline, CDR1 SQVTM and CDR2 ANQGSEA. This CDR3 has 14 amino acids. The CDR3 loop reads CSAPPSGSYNEQFF. CDR3 DNA: TGCAGCGCCCCTCCTAGTGGGTCCTACAATGAGCAGTTCTTC.

The chain has TRBV28 and TRBJ1-5; D is uncertain. The CDR3 covers 15 residues. With 2 bases removed from V and 6 bases from J, the gap between germline ends came to 14 bases. Germline V gene lookup returns CDR1 MDHEN and CDR2 SYDVKM. CDR3 sequence (DNA): TGTGCCAGCAGTTTAGGCATGGGGTTTCGTCAGCCCCAGCATTTT. This translates into CASSLGMGFRQPQHF.

This clone was seen just once. The chain joins TRBV5-4 to TRBJ2-2; D gene uncertain. Germline CDR1 SGHNT, CDR2 YYREEE (reference sequence). The germline V and J ends were trimmed by 2 bases and 2 bases, with 7 bases remaining between them. This CDR3 spans 14 amino acids. The CDR3: CASSFGRNTGELFF. CDR3 DNA: TGTGCCAGCAGCTTCGGACGAAACACCGGGGAGCTGTTTTTT. The variable domain in full, with the rest retrieved from reference TRBV5-4 and TRBJ2-2, is ETGVTQSPTHLIKTRGQQVTLRCSSQSGHNTVSWYQQALGQGPQFIFQYYREEENGRGNFPPRFSGLQFPNYSSELNVNALELDDSALYLCASSFGRNTGELFFGEGSRLTVL.

The chain carries TRBV5-8 and TRBJ2-5; a possible D gene is TRBD1 (8 bases). The CDR3 contains 16 residues. Germline V gene lookup returns CDR1 SGHTS and CDR2 YDEGEE. The ends were cut back, 4 bases at V and 6 bases at J, with 22 bases in the middle. Here the CDR3 DNA reads TGTGCCAGCAGCCCGGAAGCATACAGGGGGGGGAAGACCCAGTACTTC. This codes for CASSPEAYRGGKTQYF.

The chain is built from TRBV19 and TRBJ1-5, with TRBD1 identical over 7 bases. The CDR3 extends over 11 amino acids. Germline V CDR1 and CDR2: LNHDA, SQIVND (reference sequence). Trimming cost V 7 bases and J 11 bases; bases outside gene matches: 5. The CDR3 sequence is CASMEDRSQHF. CDR3 sequence (DNA): TGTGCCAGTATGGAGGACAGGTCCCAGCATTTT.

The CDR3 region has the DNA TGCGCCAGCAGCTCCGGGACAGGGTGGTACAATGAGCAGTTCTTC. It codes for CASSSGTGWYNEQFF. The chain carries TRBV5-1 and TRBJ2-1; 9 positions match TRBD1. The germline V gene has CDR1 SGHRS and CDR2 YFSETQ. Trimming cost V 3 bases and J 4 bases; bases outside gene matches: 5. There are 15 residues in the CDR3. The whole variable domain, filled in from reference TRBV5-1 and TRBJ2-1, reads KAGVTQTPRYLIKTRGQQVTLSCSPISGHRSVSWYQQTPGQGLQFLFEYFSETQRNKGNFPGRFSGRQFSNSRSEMNVSTLELGDSALYLCASSSGTGWYNEQFFGPGTRLTVL.

The chain couples TRBV2 to TRBJ1-4; 10 bases agree with TRBD1. The V gene end was trimmed by 3 bases and the J gene end by 6 bases; junction bases not matched to a gene: 4. The CDR3 length is 15 residues. Germline-derived CDR1 and CDR2 are SNHLY and FYNNEI. The CDR3: CASSDRTGGHEKLFF. Written as DNA, the CDR3 is TGTGCCAGCAGTGATCGGACAGGGGGGCATGAAAAACTGTTTTTT.

This clone was seen a few times. J is TRBJ1-1 and V is TRBV5-1; D is ambiguous. The CDR3 contains 13 residues. V dropped 2 bases and J dropped 0 bases, with 5 bases sitting between them. Germline loops: CDR1 SGHRS, CDR2 YFSETQ. For the CDR3, the DNA is TGCGCCAGCAGCTTCTTCATGAACACTGAAGCTTTCTTT. Its protein is CASSFFMNTEAFF.

This chain uses TRBV28 with TRBJ1-2; D possibly corresponds to TRBD1 (5 bases). Per germline, CDR1 MDHEN and CDR2 SYDVKM. Deletions cut 4 bases from V and 6 bases from J, with 18 bases between. The CDR3 runs to 15 residues. CDR3 protein: CASSSGGLRGHGYTF. The CDR3 DNA reads TGTGCCAGCAGTTCAGGCGGTCTTAGGGGTCATGGCTACACCTTC.

The V call is TRBV23-1, the J call TRBJ2-1; 8 positions agree with TRBD2. TRBV23-1 is an ORF for which the function is uncertain. The CDR3 is 14 amino acids. The V segment lost 2 bases and the J segment 6 bases; nucleotides outside the gene matches: 3. The CDR3 DNA is TGCGCCAGCAGTCAAAGGGCGGGGGGCAATGAGCAGTTCTTC. It codes for CASSQRAGGNEQFF.

This clone came up a few times. This chain joins TRBV18 and TRBJ1-6; D gene ambiguous. V lost 3 bases to trimming and J lost 3 bases, with 12 bases between them. CDR1 is KGHSH and CDR2 is LQKENI in the germline V gene. This CDR3 has 16 amino acids. CDR3 amino acids: CASSPEMVGYNSPLHF. The CDR3 nucleotides are TGTGCCAGCTCACCCGAGATGGTGGGCTATAATTCACCCCTCCACTTT. Filled out from reference TRBV18 and TRBJ1-6, the complete variable domain reads NAGVMQNPRHLVRRRGQEARLRCSPMKGHSHVYWYRQLPEEGLKFMVYLQKENIIDESGMPKERFSAEFPKEGPSILRIQQVVRGDSAAYFCASSPEMVGYNSPLHFGNGTRLTVT.

This chain links TRBV4-2 with TRBJ1-3; D remains unclear. CDR3 length: 15 amino acids. Germline V gives CDR1 LGHNA, CDR2 YNFKEQ. V was shortened by 0 bases and J by 0 bases, with 6 bases between the two germline ends. The CDR3 loop reads CASSQDPFSGNTIYF. CDR3 nucleotides: TGTGCCAGCAGCCAAGATCCATTCTCTGGAAACACCATATATTTT.

The chain carries TRBV5-5 and TRBJ1-5; tentatively, D is TRBD1 (6 bases). The CDR3 loop spans 14 amino acids. Germline V gives CDR1 SGHKS, CDR2 YYEKEE (reference sequence). Trimming took off 2 bases at V and 7 bases at J, with 13 bases between the two ends. For the CDR3, the DNA is TGTGCCAGCAGCTTTGGGGGGCAAGGGCAGCCCCAGCATTTT. Translating gives CASSFGGQGQPQHF.

V gene TRBV6-4 combines with J gene TRBJ2-3; D is ambiguous. The CDR3 loop spans 12 amino acids. Germline assignment: CDR1 MRHNA and CDR2 SNTAGT. V lost 2 bases and J lost 4, with 4 bases in between. The CDR3 coding sequence is TGTGCCAGCAGTGACGGGGCAGATACGCAGTATTTT. This sequence encodes CASSDGADTQYF.

This rearrangement joins TRBV10-2 to TRBJ2-5, with 12 bases lining up with TRBD2. The junction had 10 bases not matched to a gene; V was cut back by 3 bases and J by 2 bases. This CDR3 is built from 18 residues. Germline CDR1 is WSHSY and CDR2 is SAAADI. CDR3 sequence (DNA): TGCGCCAGCAGTGATTGGCTAGCGGGGGGGAGAGGGCAAGAGACCCAGTACTTC. Protein sequence: CASSDWLAGGRGQETQYF.

The chain joins TRBV7-9 to TRBJ2-1; tentative D call: TRBD2 (6 bases). CDR1 and CDR2 (germline): SEHNR, FQNEAQ (reference sequence). The CDR3 has 17 amino acids. V was trimmed by 1 base and J by 4 bases, leaving 17 bases between them. The CDR3 sequence is CASSLDSGVTIYNEQFF. The DNA of the CDR3 is TGTGCCAGCAGCTTAGATTCGGGGGTGACAATTTACAATGAGCAGTTCTTC.

This clone was picked up a small number of times. The rearrangement uses TRBV2 and TRBJ1-5, with TRBD1 identical over 7 bases. This CDR3 has 13 amino acids. J was trimmed by 6 bases and V by 1 base; bases with no gene match: 0. CDR1 SNHLY and CDR2 FYNNEI come from the germline V gene. Here the CDR3 DNA reads TGTGCCAGCAGTGAAGAGGGGGCTCAGCCCCAGCATTTT. It specifies CASSEEGAQPQHF.

The CDR3 is CASSYSRITNYGYTF. The CDR3 DNA sequence: TGTGCCAGCAGTTACTCAAGGATAACTAACTATGGCTACACCTTC. This chain uses TRBV6-6 with TRBJ1-2; D remains unclear. Germline V gene lookup returns CDR1 MNHNY and CDR2 SVGAGI (reference sequence). This CDR3 region has 15 residues. The V gene lost 0 bases and the J gene lost 0 bases, with 8 bases spanning the gap.

The CDR3 is CASSSTQGSGSPLHF. Here the CDR3 DNA reads TGCGCCAGCAGCTCGACGCAGGGGTCGGGATCACCCCTCCACTTT. This chain connects TRBV5-1 to TRBJ1-6; D is possibly TRBD1 (6 bases). Germline CDR1 is SGHRS and CDR2 is YFSETQ. V lost 3 bases and J lost 10, with 17 bases in between. CDR3 length equals 15 residues.